A selection of T cell receptor beta chains follows, all from one sample in a study of cytomegalovirus exposure and HLA in healthy donors. TCRdb's copy holds only in-frame clones and misses some; the assay was immunoSEQ multiplex PCR. The table records about 110,000 clones, around 72% of them present only once. The sample taken for sequencing was PBMCs. The receptors originated from a man aged 25-45 years in good health and CMV-seronegative. CDR3s include the opening cysteine and the closing phenylalanine or tryptophan. A D gene is named only where the DNA matches it firmly. Clone size appears in some rows only: once, few, many, or a class for an expanded clone.

D gene	J gene	clone size	V gene	CDR3 protein	CDR3 DNA
.	TRBJ2-3	.	TRBV30	CAWRGRGTDTQYF	TGTGCCTGGAGAGGCAGGGGCACAGATACGCAGTATTTT
.	TRBJ1-1	.	TRBV29-1	CSVEKGAEAFF	TGCAGCGTTGAAAAGGGGGCTGAAGCTTTCTTT
.	TRBJ1-6	few	TRBV19	CATARGPNSPLHF	TGTGCCACCGCCCGGGGTCCAAATTCACCCCTCCACTTT
.	TRBJ2-2	.	TRBV7-3	CASSSSQRGELFF	TGTGCCAGCAGCTCCAGCCAGCGTGGGGAGCTGTTTTTT
TRBD1	TRBJ2-3	.	TRBV11-2	CASSPGGGTDTQYF	TGTGCCAGCAGCCCAGGGGGCGGCACAGATACGCAGTATTTT
.	TRBJ1-1	.	TRBV2	CASALLTGEAFF	TGTGCCAGCGCCCTATTGACGGGAGAAGCTTTCTTT
.	TRBJ2-7	once	TRBV14	CASSQNHGQGDEQYF	TGTGCCAGCAGCCAAAACCACGGTCAAGGAGACGAGCAGTACTTC
.	TRBJ2-3	.	TRBV29-1	CSVPGAYTDTQYF	TGCAGCGTGCCAGGGGCCTACACAGATACGCAGTATTTT
TRBD1	TRBJ2-7	.	TRBV28	CASTLGGSSYEQYF	TGTGCCAGCACCCTAGGGGGCAGCTCCTACGAGCAGTACTTC
.	TRBJ2-5	.	TRBV5-4	CASSPKNNQETQYF	TGTGCCAGCAGCCCAAAAAACAACCAAGAGACCCAGTACTTC
.	TRBJ1-1	.	TRBV5-4	CASSLGSGSPEAFF	TGTGCCAGCAGCTTGGGGTCAGGGTCCCCTGAAGCTTTCTTT
TRBD2	TRBJ2-2	.	TRBV27	CASSFQTSGGPRLFF	TGTGCCAGCAGTTTCCAGACTAGCGGGGGGCCAAGGCTGTTTTTT
.	TRBJ2-7	.	TRBV30	CAWSVGQGYEQYF	TGTGCCTGGAGTGTAGGGCAGGGGTACGAGCAGTACTTC
TRBD2	TRBJ2-3	.	TRBV28	CASSLGLAGGPGDTQYF	TGTGCCAGCAGTTTAGGGCTAGCGGGAGGGCCAGGAGATACGCAGTATTTT
.	TRBJ1-4	.	TRBV7-9	CASSLEQTEKLFF	TGTGCCAGCAGCTTAGAACAGACGGAAAAACTGTTTTTT
TRBD2	TRBJ2-1	.	TRBV7-9	CASSRGGVDYEQFF	TGTGCCAGCAGCCGTGGGGGGGTAGACTATGAGCAGTTCTTC